This T cell receptor (beta chain) was found in a study of tumor-infiltrating lymphocytes in primary liver carcinoma. Comment on this clonotype: In this CDR3 the conserved last residue, phenylalanine or tryptophan, is missing, so a read error is likely.

TCR beta cDNA was reverse-transcribed from roughly 0.45 ug of total RNA. The reaction used a constant-region primer and ProtoScript II reverse transcriptase. Generation of the TCR beta libraries relied on three nested multiplex PCR rounds using slightly modified ARM-PCR. Two initial PCR rounds of ten to eleven cycles each paired TRBV1-TRBV30 forward primers with a C-beta reverse primer. Each CDR3 protein gets one entry after TCRdb re-called the multiplex PCR reads with MiXCR. The data show around 330,000 distinct CDR3 sequences, roughly three fifths seen once. Trimming took off 7 bases at V and 4 bases at J, with 13 bases between the two ends. Germline V lookup: CDR1 SGHAT, CDR2 FQDESV (reference sequence). The CDR3 loop spans 14 amino acids. Unsorted whole blood yielded blood RNA, and germline DNA was extracted as well.

V gene TRBV11-1 combines with J gene TRBJ2-2; a weak D match, TRBD1 (5 bases). The sequencing sample was made of peripheral blood. This receptor was identified in a woman in her twenties or thirties with primary liver carcinoma and hepatitis B virus infection. CDR3 DNA sequence: TGTGCCAGCACCGACAGAAGGGGCACCGGGGAGCTGTTTCTT. Translating it yields CASTDRRGTGELFL.